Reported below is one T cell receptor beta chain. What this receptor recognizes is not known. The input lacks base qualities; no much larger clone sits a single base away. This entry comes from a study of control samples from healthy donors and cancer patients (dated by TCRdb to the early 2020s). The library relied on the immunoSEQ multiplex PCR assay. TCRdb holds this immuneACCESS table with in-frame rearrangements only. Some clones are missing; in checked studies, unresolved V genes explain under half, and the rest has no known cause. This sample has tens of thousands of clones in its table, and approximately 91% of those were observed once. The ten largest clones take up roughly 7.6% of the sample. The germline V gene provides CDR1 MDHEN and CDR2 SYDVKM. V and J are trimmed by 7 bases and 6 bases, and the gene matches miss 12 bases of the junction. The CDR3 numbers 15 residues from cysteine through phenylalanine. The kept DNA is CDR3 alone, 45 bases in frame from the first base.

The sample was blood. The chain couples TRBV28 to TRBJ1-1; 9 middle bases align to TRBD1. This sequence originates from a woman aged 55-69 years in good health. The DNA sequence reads TGTGCCAGCACCCCTTGGGGGACAGGGAATTCTGAAGCTTTCTTT. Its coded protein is CASTPWGTGNSEAFF.